The 10 T cell receptor beta chains in this list originate from one sample, sequenced in a study of T cells in tuberculosis. Data came from immunoSEQ multiplex PCR; TCRdb stores just in-frame clones and leaves some out. The sample contains 25,000 to 35,000 clones, about 92% of which appear only once. Time point in this sample: new active TB diagnosis, blood taken before or within 7 days of starting treatment. The sequenced sample was PBMCs, obtained at tuberculosis diagnosis. Receptors originate from an adult with tuberculosis.

V usage is TRBV4-3 and J usage is TRBJ2-1; 8 bases are shared with TRBD1. The CDR3 is 15 amino acids. Unmatched junction bases numbered 10, after V lost 6 bases and J lost 6 bases. Germline V lookup: CDR1 LGHNA, CDR2 YSLEER. In DNA form, the CDR3 reads TGCGCCAGCAGTCCCGGACAGGGAATACGCAATGAGCAGTTCTTC. Residues: CASSPGQGIRNEQFF.

The J gene is TRBJ2-3, the V gene TRBV13; 14 bases fit TRBD2. Germline-derived CDR1 and CDR2 are PRHDT and FYEKMQ (reference sequence). CDR3 length equals 18 residues. J was trimmed by 2 bases and V by 5 bases; bases with no gene match: 9. This CDR3 reads CASSPRGLAGALTDTQYF. The DNA for the CDR3 is TGTGCCAGCAGCCCCCGGGGACTAGCGGGGGCCCTCACAGATACGCAGTATTTT.

The chain has TRBV6-1 and TRBJ1-2; tentatively, D is TRBD1 (6 bases). CDR3 length: 12 amino acids. V was trimmed by 6 bases and J by 1 base, leaving 6 bases between them. Germline assignment: CDR1 MNHNS and CDR2 SASEGT. CDR3 bases: TGTGCCAGCAGGGACAGTAACTATGGCTACACCTTC. Its protein is CASRDSNYGYTF.

The V call is TRBV6-5, the J call TRBJ1-1; 8 bases align to TRBD1. The ends lost 0 bases at V and 5 bases at J; junction bases unmatched: 2. The V gene's germline CDR1 is MNHEY and CDR2 SVGAGI. The CDR3 covers 14 residues. CDR3 residues: CASSYSGQGTEAFF. CDR3 sequence (DNA): TGTGCCAGCAGTTACTCTGGACAGGGAACTGAAGCTTTCTTT.

This clone was counted a few times. This chain joins TRBV7-2 and TRBJ2-1, with 14 bases identical to TRBD2. CDR1 is SGHTA and CDR2 is FQGNSA in the germline V gene. V lost 6 bases to trimming and J lost 9 bases; unmatched junction nucleotides: 7. The CDR3 consists of 15 residues. This CDR3 is CASRAGLAGVGEQFF. CDR3 in DNA: TGTGCCAGCAGGGCGGGACTAGCGGGAGTGGGTGAGCAGTTCTTC.

V usage is TRBV27 and J usage is TRBJ2-7; TRBD2 aligns across 11 bases. The CDR3 is 15 residues long. Germline V gene data show CDR1 as MNHEY and CDR2 as SMNVEV (reference sequence). The V segment lost 5 bases and the J segment 5 bases; nucleotides outside the gene matches: 8. CDR3 loop: CASSPLAGGINEQYF. The DNA of the CDR3 is TGTGCCAGCAGTCCTCTAGCGGGGGGAATAAACGAGCAGTACTTC.

The chain recombines TRBV10-1 with TRBJ2-3, with 13 bases lining up with TRBD2. Germline trimming cut 4 bases from V and 1 base from J; bases unmatched to any gene: 5. CDR1 and CDR2 (germline): WNHNN, SYGVQD (reference sequence). CDR3 length: 17 amino acids. CDR3 region: CASSGLAGGLGTDTQYF. CDR3 bases: TGCGCCAGCAGTGGACTAGCGGGGGGCCTTGGCACAGATACGCAGTATTTT.

The V and J genes are TRBV9 and TRBJ2-3; 7 nucleotides agree with TRBD2. With V trimmed by 6 bases and J by 0 bases, 7 bases remained unmatched. The CDR3 has 15 residues. Germline-derived CDR1 and CDR2 are SGDLS and YYNGEE. CDR3 DNA sequence: TGTGCCAGCAATGGGGAGGGGACTAGCACAGATACGCAGTATTTT. Encoded protein: CASNGEGTSTDTQYF. Combining the CDR3 with reference TRBV9 and TRBJ2-3 gives the whole variable domain DSGVTQTPKHLITATGQRVTLRCSPRSGDLSVYWYQQSLDQGLQFLIQYYNGEERAKGNILERFSAQQFPDLHSELNLSSLELGDSALYFCASNGEGTSTDTQYFGPGTRLTVL.

The chain couples TRBV2 to TRBJ2-3; tentatively, D is TRBD1 (6 bases). The CDR3 covers 13 residues. CDR1 is SNHLY and CDR2 is FYNNEI in the germline V gene. Trimming stripped 1 base from V and 14 bases from J, with 16 bases between. The DNA of the CDR3 is TGTGCCAGCAGTGAAGTATTAAACAGGGAAGTGTATTTT. The encoded protein is CASSEVLNREVYF.

As DNA, the CDR3 is TGTGCCAGCAGTTATCCCCAGGGCATATCCTATGGCTACACCTTC. Protein product: CASSYPQGISYGYTF. The chain uses TRBV6-6 and TRBJ1-2; D may be TRBD1 (5 bases). Trimming took off 3 bases at V and 4 bases at J, with 15 bases between the two ends. This CDR3 has 15 residues. In germline, CDR1 is MNHNY, CDR2 SVGAGI (reference sequence).